These 22 T cell receptor beta chains were all obtained from the same sample, sequenced in a study of blood T cells in healthy people across ages. The second PCR ran about 6 to 12 cycles with a sample-barcoded 5' primer and J-beta primers. TCRdb itself ran the 5' RACE reads through MiXCR, one entry per CDR3 protein. This repertoire shows some 640,000 distinct CDR3 sequences, approximately 30% found once; its top ten account for approximately 14%. Sample: blood. These receptors all stem from a woman of 80 years or more in good health.

Ten or more counts support this clonotype. DNA for the CDR3: TGCGCCAGCAGCCCCCACATGGGAACAGGGCAAGCAGGCTCCGAGCAGTACTTC. Protein product: CASSPHMGTGQAGSEQYF. The chain uses TRBV5-1 and TRBJ2-7; D perhaps matches TRBD1 (6 bases). This CDR3 spans 18 amino acids. Per the germline V gene, CDR1 is SGHRS and CDR2 is YFSETQ. The V end was cut by 4 bases, the J end by 6 bases, with 29 bases between.

A note on this clonotype: At one end the junction does not follow the germline gene, possibly because of a read error. The chain combines TRBV10-3 with TRBJ1-4; tentatively, D is TRBD1 (5 bases). The CDR3 sequence is 13 residues long. Germline CDR1 is ENHRY and CDR2 is SYGVKD. CDR3 amino acids: CAIKAGTNEELFF. CDR3 DNA: TGTGCCATCAAGGCAGGGACGAATGAAGAACTGTTTTTT.

This clonotype was counted ten times or more. V is TRBV7-9 and J is TRBJ2-4; D remains unclear. CDR1 and CDR2 (germline): SEHNR, FQNEAQ (reference sequence). The CDR3 is made up of 13 amino acids. Trimming removed 0 bases at V and 8 bases at J, with 8 bases between. The DNA of the CDR3 is TGTGCCAGCAGCTTAGCACCCGGATACATTCAGTACTTC. Protein: CASSLAPGYIQYF.

In its sample, this clonotype was seen many times. The rearrangement links TRBV7-9 to TRBJ2-3; maybe TRBD1 (5 bases). This CDR3 comprises 13 residues. The V gene lost 4 bases and the J gene lost 3 bases, with 8 bases spanning the gap. Germline V gene lookup returns CDR1 SEHNR and CDR2 FQNEAQ (reference sequence). The CDR3 DNA sequence: TGTGCCAGCAGCTCACCAGGGACAGATACGCAGTATTTT. It translates to CASSSPGTDTQYF.

In this sample, this clonotype turned up many times. The chain recombines TRBV5-1 with TRBJ2-1; D not resolved. The CDR3 loop spans 12 amino acids. The V end was cut by 0 bases, the J end by 9 bases, with 7 bases between. Germline-derived CDR1 and CDR2 are SGHRS and YFSETQ. CDR3 loop: CASSLDLIEQFF. CDR3 in DNA: TGCGCCAGCAGCTTGGACTTGATTGAGCAGTTCTTC.

Points on this clonotype: The germline gene is not matched at one end of the junction; a read error may be the cause. CDR3 coding DNA: TGCGTCAGCAGTGAGATCCCCAGCCAGGGCTACAATGAGCAGTACTTC. Translated: CVSSEIPSQGYNEQYF. This chain connects TRBV10-2 to TRBJ2-1, with D perhaps matching TRBD1 (5 bases). Near its end, the DNA agrees better with TRBJ2-7, so the J call may be wrong. There are 16 residues in the CDR3. The germline V gene encodes CDR1 WSHSY and CDR2 SAAADI.

This clonotype turned up a few times. The rearrangement joins TRBV6-2 or TRBV6-3 to TRBJ1-1; a possible D gene is TRBD1 (6 bases). Germline assignment: CDR1 MNHEY and CDR2 SVGEGT. The CDR3 extends over 12 amino acids. The V end lost 0 bases, the J end lost 11 bases, and 10 bases lay between the germline ends. CDR3 DNA sequence: TGTGCCAGCAGTTACTCGGCAGGGGTCGCTTTCTTT. Its translation: CASSYSAGVAFF.

The table lists this clonotype with a few counts. The chain employs TRBV5-6 and TRBJ1-5, with 11 bases fitting TRBD1. The CDR3 runs 14 residues. CDR1 and CDR2 (germline): SGHDT, YYEEEE. The trim removed 4 bases at V and 6 bases at J, leaving 3 bases unmatched. As DNA, the CDR3 is TGTGCCAGCAGCAGGGACAGGGGGAGTCAGCCCCAGCATTTT. It is translated as CASSRDRGSQPQHF.

This clonotype was counted only a few times. A read error may be the cause here, since a much bigger clone is one base away. This chain joins TRBV4-2 and TRBJ2-5, with 14 bases matching TRBD2. This CDR3 has 17 amino acids. Germline V gene lookup returns CDR1 LGHNA and CDR2 YNFKEQ. Trimming removed 1 base from V and 11 bases from J; junction bases left unmatched: 12. The CDR3 bases are TGTGCCAGCAGCCAAGTGACTAGCGGGGGGGCGAACAATGAGCAGTACTTC. Its translation is CASSQVTSGGANNEQYF.

The chain recombines TRBV12-3 or TRBV12-4 with TRBJ2-1; D possibly corresponds to TRBD2 (5 bases). The CDR3 contains 11 residues. The V end was cut by 6 bases, the J end by 9 bases, with 9 bases between. The CDR3 DNA follows: TGTGCCAGCAGCTCAGCGGTTGAGCAGTTCTTC. Encoded protein: CASSSAVEQFF.

On this clonotype: Just one base apart from a much larger clone, this may be a read error. The chain is built from TRBV2 and TRBJ2-3, with D unclear. Germline CDR1 and CDR2: SNHLY and FYNNEI. This CDR3 is 15 amino acids long. The CDR3 sequence: CASSDRARSTDRQYF. CDR3 sequence (DNA): TGTGCCAGCAGTGATAGAGCTCGGAGCACAGATAGGCAGTATTTT. The full variable domain, in which reference TRBV2 and TRBJ2-3 provide the parts outside the CDR3, is EPEVTQTPSHQVTQMGQEVILRCVPISNHLYFYWYRQILGQKVEFLVSFYNNEISEKSEIFDDQFSVERPDGSNFTLKIRSTKLEDSAMYFCASSDRARSTDRQYFGPGTRLTVL.

The rearrangement links TRBV10-3 to TRBJ2-1; 11 bases align to TRBD2. Germline CDR1 and CDR2: ENHRY and SYGVKD. The CDR3 runs 15 residues. V lost 2 bases, J lost 8 bases, and 5 bases stayed unmatched. The CDR3 region is CAISETSGSRYEQFF. The CDR3 DNA is TGTGCCATCAGTGAGACTAGCGGGAGTAGGTATGAGCAGTTCTTC.

This clonotype was picked up many times. A much larger clone is a single base away; this may be a read error. CDR3 coding DNA: TGCAGCGTTGTAGGGACAGGCTCCTACAATGAGCAGTACTTC. Translated: CSVVGTGSYNEQYF. This chain links TRBV29-1 with TRBJ2-1; 8 bases map to TRBD1. The DNA matches TRBJ2-7 better at its end, which makes the J call doubtful. The CDR3 has 14 residues. Per germline, CDR1 SQVTM and CDR2 ANQGSEA.

About this clonotype itself: One base away lies a much larger clone, so this may be a sequencing read error. Since the CDR3 does not end with the conserved phenylalanine or tryptophan, this likely comes from a read error. The gene calls are TRBV4-1 and TRBJ1-4; D gene uncertain. Germline V gives CDR1 MGHRA, CDR2 YSYEKL. Trimming removed 0 bases from V and 6 bases from J, with 11 bases in between. The CDR3 totals 15 residues. Here the CDR3 DNA reads TGCGCCAGCAGCCAAGAGGGTCGGTCCTATGAAAAACTGTTTGTT. Protein: CASSQEGRSYEKLFV.

This clonotype has at least ten counts. The CDR3 coding sequence is TGTGCCAGCAGTTACTCCCCCCGCGGCGGGTACAATGAGCAGTTCTTC. Amino acid sequence: CASSYSPRGGYNEQFF. The V call is TRBV6-5, the J call TRBJ2-1, with D possibly matching TRBD2 (5 bases). Germline values: CDR1 MNHEY, CDR2 SVGAGI. This CDR3 is built from 16 residues. V lost 0 bases and J 4 bases, leaving 13 bases between the germline ends.

This clonotype has at least ten counts. CDR3 nucleotide sequence: TGTGCCAGCAGCCCCGCTAAAGACGGTTTTAGCACAGATACGCAGTATTTT. Translated: CASSPAKDGFSTDTQYF. This chain links TRBV4-2 with TRBJ2-3; unclear D gene. The germline V gene has CDR1 LGHNA and CDR2 YNFKEQ. The CDR3 spans 17 residues. Trimming took 4 bases from V and 0 from J, leaving 17 bases between them.

This chain uses TRBV3-1 with TRBJ1-1, with a tentative D call TRBD1 (6 bases). The germline gives CDR1 LGHDT, CDR2 YNNKEL (reference sequence). CDR3 length equals 15 residues. V lost 2 bases and J lost 4, with 14 bases in between. As DNA, the CDR3 is TGTGCCAGCAGCCAATTCATACAGGGTAGCACTGAAGCTTTCTTT. Translated: CASSQFIQGSTEAFF.

The chain carries TRBV7-8 and TRBJ1-1, with D unresolved. The CDR3 length is 15 residues. Germline lookup yields CDR1 SGHVS and CDR2 FQNEAQ. Trimming removed 0 bases at V and 0 bases at J, with 8 bases between. The CDR3 region has the DNA TGTGCCAGCAGCTTAGCCTTATCAGTGAACACTGAAGCTTTCTTT. Its protein product is CASSLALSVNTEAFF.

As for this clonotype: This may be a read error: a much more frequent sequence differs by one nucleotide. J is TRBJ2-1 and V is TRBV6-1, with TRBD2 identical over 7 bases. The DNA matches TRBJ2-7 better at its end, which makes the J call doubtful. The CDR3 runs 18 residues. Germline values: CDR1 MNHNS, CDR2 SASEGT. The CDR3: CASSVRERGSSSYNEQYF. The CDR3 nucleotides are TGTGCCAGCAGTGTAAGGGAGCGGGGATCAAGCTCCTACAATGAGCAGTACTTC.

Comment on this clonotype: With a much larger clone just one base away, this may be a read error. The CDR3 region has the DNA TGTGCCAGCAGACTCCAACAGGGGGCAAAAAGCTATGGCTACACCTTC. Its protein product is CASRLQQGAKSYGYTF. V usage is TRBV6-2 or TRBV6-3 and J usage is TRBJ1-2; 9 nucleotides line up with TRBD1. CDR3 length: 16 residues. Trimming at V came to 6 bases and at J to 4 bases, leaving 12 bases not matched to a gene. In germline, CDR1 is MNHEY, CDR2 SVGEGT.

This clonotype has a count of ten or more. Written as DNA, the CDR3 is TGCAGTGCTAGAGATCCTCGGGGGCCCTGGGGTGAGCAGTTCTTC. It specifies CSARDPRGPWGEQFF. The chain links TRBV20-1 to TRBJ2-1; the D gene could be TRBD1 or TRBD2 (6 bases each). CDR1 is DFQATT and CDR2 is SNEGSKA in the germline V gene (reference sequence). The CDR3 is made up of 15 amino acids. Trimming took off 0 bases at V and 9 bases at J, with 18 bases between the two ends.

Many counts were recorded for this clonotype. The V and J genes are TRBV6-5 and TRBJ1-1, with D hard to call. Trimming took off 6 bases at V and 0 bases at J, with 5 bases between the two ends. Germline lookup yields CDR1 MNHEY and CDR2 SVGAGI. The CDR3 covers 12 residues. CDR3 loop: CASRDLNTEAFF. The CDR3 DNA follows: TGTGCCAGCAGGGATTTGAACACTGAAGCTTTCTTT.